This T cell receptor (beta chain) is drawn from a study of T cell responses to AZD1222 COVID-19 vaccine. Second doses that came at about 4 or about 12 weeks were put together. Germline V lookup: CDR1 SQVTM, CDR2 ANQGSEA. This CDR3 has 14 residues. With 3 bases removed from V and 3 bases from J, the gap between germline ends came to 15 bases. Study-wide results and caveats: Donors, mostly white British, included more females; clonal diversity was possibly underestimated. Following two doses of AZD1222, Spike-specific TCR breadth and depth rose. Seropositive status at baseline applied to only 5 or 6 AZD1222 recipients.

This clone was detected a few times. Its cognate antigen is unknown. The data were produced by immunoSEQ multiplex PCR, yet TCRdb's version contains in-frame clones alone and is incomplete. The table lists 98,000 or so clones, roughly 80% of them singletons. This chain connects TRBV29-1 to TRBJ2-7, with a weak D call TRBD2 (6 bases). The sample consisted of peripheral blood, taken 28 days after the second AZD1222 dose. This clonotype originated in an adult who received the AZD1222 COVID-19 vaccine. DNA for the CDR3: TGCAGCGTTGAGATAGCGTTGGGGGGCTACGAGCAGTACTTC. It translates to CSVEIALGGYEQYF.